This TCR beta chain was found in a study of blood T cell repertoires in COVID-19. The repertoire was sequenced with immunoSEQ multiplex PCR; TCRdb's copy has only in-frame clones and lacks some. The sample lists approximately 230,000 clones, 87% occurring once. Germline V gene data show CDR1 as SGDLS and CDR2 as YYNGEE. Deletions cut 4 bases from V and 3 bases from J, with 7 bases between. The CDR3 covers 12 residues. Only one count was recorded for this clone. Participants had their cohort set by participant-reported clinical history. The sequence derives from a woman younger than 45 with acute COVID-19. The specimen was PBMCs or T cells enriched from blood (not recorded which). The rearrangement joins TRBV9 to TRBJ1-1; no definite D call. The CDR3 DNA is TGTGCCAGCAGCACCCGCGACACTGAAGCTTTCTTT. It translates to CASSTRDTEAFF.